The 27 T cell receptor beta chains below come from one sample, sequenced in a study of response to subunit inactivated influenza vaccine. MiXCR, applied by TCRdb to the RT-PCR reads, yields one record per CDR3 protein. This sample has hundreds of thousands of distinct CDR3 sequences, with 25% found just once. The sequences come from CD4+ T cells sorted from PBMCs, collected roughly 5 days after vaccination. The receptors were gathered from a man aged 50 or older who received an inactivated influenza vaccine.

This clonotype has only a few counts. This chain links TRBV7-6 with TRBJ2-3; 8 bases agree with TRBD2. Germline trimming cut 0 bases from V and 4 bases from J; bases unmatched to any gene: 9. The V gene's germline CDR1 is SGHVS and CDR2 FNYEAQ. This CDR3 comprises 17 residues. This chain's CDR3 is CASSLALAGRAADTQYF. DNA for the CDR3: TGTGCCAGCAGCTTAGCCTTGGCCGGGAGGGCCGCAGATACGCAGTATTTT.

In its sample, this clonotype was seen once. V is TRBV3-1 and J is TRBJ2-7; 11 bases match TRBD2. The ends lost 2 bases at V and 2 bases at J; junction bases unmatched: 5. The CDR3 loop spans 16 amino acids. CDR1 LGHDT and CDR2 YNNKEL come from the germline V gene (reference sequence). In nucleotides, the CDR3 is TGTGCCAGCAGCCAATCTCTAGCGGGGGGCGCCTACGAGCAGTACTTC. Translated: CASSQSLAGGAYEQYF.

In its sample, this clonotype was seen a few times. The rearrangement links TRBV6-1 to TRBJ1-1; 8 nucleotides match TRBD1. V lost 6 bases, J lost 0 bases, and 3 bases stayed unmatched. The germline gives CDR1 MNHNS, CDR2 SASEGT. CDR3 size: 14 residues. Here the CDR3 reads CASSDRGVNTEAFF. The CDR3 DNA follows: TGTGCCAGCAGCGACAGGGGAGTGAACACTGAAGCTTTCTTT.

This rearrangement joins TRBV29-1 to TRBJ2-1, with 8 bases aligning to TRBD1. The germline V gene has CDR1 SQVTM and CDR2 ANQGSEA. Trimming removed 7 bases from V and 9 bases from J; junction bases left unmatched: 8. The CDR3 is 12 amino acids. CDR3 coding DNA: TGCAGCGCTAGGACAGGGTTTGGTGAGCAGTTCTTC. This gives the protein CSARTGFGEQFF.

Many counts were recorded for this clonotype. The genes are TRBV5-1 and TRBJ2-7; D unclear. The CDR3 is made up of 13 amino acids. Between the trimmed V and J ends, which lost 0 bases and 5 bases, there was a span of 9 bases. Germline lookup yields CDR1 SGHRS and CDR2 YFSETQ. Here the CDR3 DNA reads TGCGCCAGCAGCTTGGCCGTTAGCCACGAGCAGTACTTC. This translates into CASSLAVSHEQYF.

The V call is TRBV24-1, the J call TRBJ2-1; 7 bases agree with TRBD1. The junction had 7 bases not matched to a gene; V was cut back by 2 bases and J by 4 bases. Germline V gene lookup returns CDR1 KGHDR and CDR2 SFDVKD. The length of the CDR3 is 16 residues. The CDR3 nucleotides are TGTGCCACCAGTGATTCTCGGACAGGACTGTACAATGAGCAGTTCTTC. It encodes CATSDSRTGLYNEQFF.

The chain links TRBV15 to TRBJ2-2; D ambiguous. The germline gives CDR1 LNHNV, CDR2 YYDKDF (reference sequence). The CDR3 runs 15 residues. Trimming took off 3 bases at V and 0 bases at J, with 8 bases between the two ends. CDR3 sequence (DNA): TGTGCCACCAGCAGTCGGACCACGAACACCGGGGAGCTGTTTTTT. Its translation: CATSSRTTNTGELFF.

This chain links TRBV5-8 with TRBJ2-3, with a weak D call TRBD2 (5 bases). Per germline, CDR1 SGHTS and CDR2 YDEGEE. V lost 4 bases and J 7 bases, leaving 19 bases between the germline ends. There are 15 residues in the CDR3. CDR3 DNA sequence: TGTGCCAGCAGCGTAGAGAGGGCCTTGACGTATACGCAGTATTTT. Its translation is CASSVERALTYTQYF.

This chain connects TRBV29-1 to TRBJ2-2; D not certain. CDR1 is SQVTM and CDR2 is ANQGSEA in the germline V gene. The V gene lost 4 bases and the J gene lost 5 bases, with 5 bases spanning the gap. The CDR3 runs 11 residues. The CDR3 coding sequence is TGCAGCGTTGCGGTTACCGGGGAGCTGTTTTTT. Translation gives CSVAVTGELFF.

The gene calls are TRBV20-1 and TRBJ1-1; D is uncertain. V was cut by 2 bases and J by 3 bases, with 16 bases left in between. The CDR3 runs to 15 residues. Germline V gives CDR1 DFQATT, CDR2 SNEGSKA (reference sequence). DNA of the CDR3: TGCAGTGCTAGAACCGGCTGGGGTACCGACACTGAAGCTTTCTTT. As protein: CSARTGWGTDTEAFF.

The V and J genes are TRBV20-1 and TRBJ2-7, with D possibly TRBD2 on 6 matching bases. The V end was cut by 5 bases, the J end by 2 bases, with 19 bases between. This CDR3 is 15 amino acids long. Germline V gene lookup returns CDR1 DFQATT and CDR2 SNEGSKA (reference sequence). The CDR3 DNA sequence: TGCAGTGCTCTTTTACCCAAAGGAGGGACCTACGAGCAGTACTTC. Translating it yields CSALLPKGGTYEQYF.

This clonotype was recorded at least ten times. The CDR3 loop reads CASRSLRVYNEQFF. For the CDR3, the DNA is TGTGCCAGCAGGTCCTTGCGGGTCTACAATGAGCAGTTCTTC. This sequence joins TRBV7-2 and TRBJ2-1; D is possibly TRBD2 (5 bases). CDR1 is SGHTA and CDR2 is FQGNSA in the germline V gene. Trimming took off 6 bases at V and 3 bases at J, with 12 bases between the two ends. The CDR3 runs to 14 residues.

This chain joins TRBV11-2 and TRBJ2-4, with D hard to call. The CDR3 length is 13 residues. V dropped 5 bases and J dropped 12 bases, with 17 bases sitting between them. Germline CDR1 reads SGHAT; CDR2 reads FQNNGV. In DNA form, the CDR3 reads TGTGCCAGCAGCCCCAGTGTTTTTAAGGATCAGTACTTC. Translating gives CASSPSVFKDQYF. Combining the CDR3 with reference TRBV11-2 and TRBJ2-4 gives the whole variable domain EAGVAQSPRYKIIEKRQSVAFWCNPISGHATLYWYQQILGQGPKLLIQFQNNGVVDDSQLPKDRFSAERLKGVDSTLKIQPAKLEDSAVYLCASSPSVFKDQYFGAGTRLSVL.

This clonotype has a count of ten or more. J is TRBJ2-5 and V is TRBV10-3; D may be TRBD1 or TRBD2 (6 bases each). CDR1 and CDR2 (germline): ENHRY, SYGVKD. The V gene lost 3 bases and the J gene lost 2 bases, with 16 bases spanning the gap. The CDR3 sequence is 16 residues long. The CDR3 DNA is TGTGCCATCAGTGATTACACCGGGGGCTTACAAGAGACCCAGTACTTC. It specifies CAISDYTGGLQETQYF.

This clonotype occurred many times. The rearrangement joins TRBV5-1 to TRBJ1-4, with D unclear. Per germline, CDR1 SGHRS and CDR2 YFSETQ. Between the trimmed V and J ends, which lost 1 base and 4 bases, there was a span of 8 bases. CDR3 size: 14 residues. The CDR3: CASSLWSYNEKLFF. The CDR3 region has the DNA TGCGCCAGCAGCTTGTGGTCTTATAATGAAAAACTGTTTTTT.

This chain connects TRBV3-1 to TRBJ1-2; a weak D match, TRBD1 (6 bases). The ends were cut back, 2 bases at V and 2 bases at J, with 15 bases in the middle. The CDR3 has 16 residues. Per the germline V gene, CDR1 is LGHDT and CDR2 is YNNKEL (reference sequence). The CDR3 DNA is TGTGCCAGCAGCCAACGTCCGGGGGCAGGGAACTATGGCTACACCTTC. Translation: CASSQRPGAGNYGYTF.

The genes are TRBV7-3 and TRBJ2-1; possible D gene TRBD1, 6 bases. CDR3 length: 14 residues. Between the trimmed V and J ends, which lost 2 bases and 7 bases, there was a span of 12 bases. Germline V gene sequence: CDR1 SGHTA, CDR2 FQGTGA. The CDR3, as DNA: TGTGCCAGCAGCTTAGGTCCAGGGGTTAATGAGCAGTTCTTC. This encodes CASSLGPGVNEQFF.

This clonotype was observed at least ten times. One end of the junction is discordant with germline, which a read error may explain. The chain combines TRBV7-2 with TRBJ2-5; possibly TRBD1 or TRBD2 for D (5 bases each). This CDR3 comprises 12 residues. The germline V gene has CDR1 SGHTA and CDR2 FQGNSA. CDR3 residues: CASTLGTETQYF. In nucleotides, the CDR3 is TGTGCCAGCACCTTAGGGACAGAGACCCAGTACTTC.

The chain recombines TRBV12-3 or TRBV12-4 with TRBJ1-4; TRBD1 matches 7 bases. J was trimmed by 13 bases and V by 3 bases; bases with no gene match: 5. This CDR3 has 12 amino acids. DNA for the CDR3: TGTGCCAGCAGTTTGTCTTACAGGGGACTGTTTTTT. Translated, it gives CASSLSYRGLFF.

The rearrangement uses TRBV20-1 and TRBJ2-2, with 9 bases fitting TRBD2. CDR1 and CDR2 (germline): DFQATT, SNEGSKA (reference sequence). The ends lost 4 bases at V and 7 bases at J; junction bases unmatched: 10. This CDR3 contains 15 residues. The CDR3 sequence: CSAKPLAGSVGELFF. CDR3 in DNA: TGCAGTGCTAAGCCCCTAGCGGGATCAGTCGGGGAGCTGTTTTTT.

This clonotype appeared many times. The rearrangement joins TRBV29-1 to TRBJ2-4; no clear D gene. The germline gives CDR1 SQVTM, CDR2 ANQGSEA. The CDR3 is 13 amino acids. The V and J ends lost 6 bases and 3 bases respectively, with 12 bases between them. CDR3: CSVGDSVKNIQYF. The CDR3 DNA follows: TGCAGCGTGGGTGACTCAGTCAAAAACATTCAGTACTTC.

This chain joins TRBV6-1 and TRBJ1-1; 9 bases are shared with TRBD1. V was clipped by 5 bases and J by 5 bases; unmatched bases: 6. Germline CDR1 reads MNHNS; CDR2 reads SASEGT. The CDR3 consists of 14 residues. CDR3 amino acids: CASSRTGGETEAFF. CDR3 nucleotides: TGTGCCAGCAGTCGAACAGGGGGCGAGACTGAAGCTTTCTTT.

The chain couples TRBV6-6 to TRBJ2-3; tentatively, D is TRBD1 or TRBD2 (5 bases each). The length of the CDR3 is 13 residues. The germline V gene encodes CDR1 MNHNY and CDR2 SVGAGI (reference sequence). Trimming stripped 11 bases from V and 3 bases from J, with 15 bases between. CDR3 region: CALGDGMTDTQYF. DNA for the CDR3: TGTGCCTTGGGGGACGGTATGACAGATACGCAGTATTTT.

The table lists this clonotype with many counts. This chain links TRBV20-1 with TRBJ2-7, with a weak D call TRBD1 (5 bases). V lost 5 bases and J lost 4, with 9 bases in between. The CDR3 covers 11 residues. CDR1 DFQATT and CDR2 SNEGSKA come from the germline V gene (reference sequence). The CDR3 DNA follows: TGCAGTGCTCCGAAGGGGTACGAGCAGTACTTC. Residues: CSAPKGYEQYF.

The CDR3 nucleotides are TGTGCCAGCAGTACCCTCCGGAGCACAGATACGCAGTATTTT. It is translated as CASSTLRSTDTQYF. The chain employs TRBV2 and TRBJ2-3; D is undetermined. This CDR3 has 14 residues. CDR1 and CDR2 (germline): SNHLY, FYNNEI. Deletions cut 5 bases from V and 0 bases from J, with 9 bases between.

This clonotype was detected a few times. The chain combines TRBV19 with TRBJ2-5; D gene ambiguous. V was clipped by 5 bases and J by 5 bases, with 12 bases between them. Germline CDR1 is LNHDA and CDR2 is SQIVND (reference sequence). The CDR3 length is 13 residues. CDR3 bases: TGTGCCAGTAGTCGCTGGGGTGGTGAGACCCAGTACTTC. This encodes CASSRWGGETQYF.

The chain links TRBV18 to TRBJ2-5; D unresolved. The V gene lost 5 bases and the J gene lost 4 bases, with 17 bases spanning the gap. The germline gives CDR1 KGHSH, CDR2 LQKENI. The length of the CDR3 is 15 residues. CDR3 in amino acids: CASSSRTEPAETQYF. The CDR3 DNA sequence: TGTGCCAGCTCATCGCGGACGGAGCCGGCAGAGACCCAGTACTTC.